This T cell receptor beta chain was captured in a study of blood T cells in healthy people across ages. Notes on the study in general: Bulk PBMC profiling left naive and antigen-experienced comparisons inconclusive. Older age went with lower TCR beta diversity per million T cells, in a roughly linear way. Shifts in expanded clonotypes may have been confounded by donor CMV status, which was unknown.

V shed 5 bases, J shed 8 bases, and the junction held 17 bases outside the gene matches. The CDR3 totals 16 residues. The germline V gene encodes CDR1 MNHEY and CDR2 SVGEGT. Regarding this clonotype: Its specificity is unknown.

Then a second PCR, running roughly 7 to 11 cycles, was carried out with a sample-barcoded 5' primer and a J-beta primer mix. A template-switch adaptor containing 12 random nucleotides labeled each cDNA molecule. TCRdb re-called the 5' RACE reads through MiXCR, storing one row per CDR3 protein. The top ten hold 20% to 25% of the sample, which has 580,000 or so distinct CDR3 sequences, around half seen once. The chain links TRBV6-2 or TRBV6-3 to TRBJ1-2, with 7 bases fitting TRBD1. The sequencing sample was made of blood. The receptor comes from an elderly man in good health. For the CDR3, the DNA is TGTGCCAGCAGTGCCATCGGACAGGCGTCTTCGGGAGGCTACACCTTC. Protein: CASSAIGQASSGGYTF.